The sequence of this T cell receptor beta chain was determined in a study of blood T cell repertoires in COVID-19. Study information: Italy, Spain and the United States were the sources of the convalescent and acute COVID-19 samples.

Only in-frame clones appear in the TCRdb table, and some are missing; sequencing was by immunoSEQ multiplex PCR. This table has approximately 120,000 clones, over 65% appearing once. The CDR3 sequence is 14 residues long. After removal of 7 bases from V and 5 bases from J, the junction contained 7 bases not matched to a gene. Germline lookup yields CDR1 MDHEN and CDR2 SYDVKM. Sequencing input: peripheral blood. This receptor was obtained from a woman in her fifties or sixties with acute or convalescent COVID-19. The chain recombines TRBV28 with TRBJ1-5; TRBD1 matches at 8 bases. CDR3 bases: TGTGCCAGCACCTGGACAGGGAGGGATCAGCCCCAGCATTTT. Translating gives CASTWTGRDQPQHF.